This T cell receptor beta chain was identified during a study of CD8 T cells in ankylosing spondylitis. By quantitative 5'-RACE with molecular barcodes, the TCR beta libraries were made. TCRdb reprocessed the 5' RACE reads via MiXCR and lists one record per CDR3 protein. This table holds about 390,000 distinct CDR3 sequences, approximately 20% found once. Study-level results: Disease-linked clones had a CD8+ phenotype and relatively low frequency in peripheral blood. One TCR beta motif, made up of roughly 8 highly homologous variants, appeared characteristic of ankylosing spondylitis blood. Matched synovial fluid from ankylosing spondylitis patients was reported to be enriched for disease-linked clones.

Points on this clonotype: Its specificity is unknown.

This receptor was obtained from a male donor with ankylosing spondylitis. Sequences were obtained from blood, either unsorted or a sorted T cell fraction (not recorded which).

The CDR3 loop reads CASSSRGPNTGELFF. The CDR3 DNA sequence: TGTGCCAGCAGCTCCCGGGGCCCGAACACCGGGGAGCTGTTTTTT. The rearrangement uses TRBV2 and TRBJ2-2; perhaps D is TRBD1 or TRBD2 (5 bases each). Trimming left V 6 bases short and J 0 bases short, with 11 bases between. Germline values: CDR1 SNHLY, CDR2 FYNNEI. The CDR3 runs 15 residues.